These 13 T cell receptor beta chains were all obtained from the same sample, sequenced in a study of cytomegalovirus exposure and HLA in healthy donors. Vbeta (60) and Jbeta (13) primers were used in the PCR. Using immunoSEQ multiplex PCR, the repertoire was profiled, and TCRdb retains in-frame clones only, with some absent. The data show about 100,000 clones, with 70% to 80% seen just once and 4% to 5.5% held by the top ten. Sequencing input: PBMCs. All receptors derive from a woman between 18 and 29 years old in good health and CMV-seropositive.

The chain couples TRBV19 to TRBJ1-4, with 10 positions matching TRBD1. CDR1 and CDR2 from the germline V gene are LNHDA and SQIVND (reference sequence). The CDR3 covers 15 residues. J was trimmed by 11 bases and V by 6 bases; bases with no gene match: 12. CDR3 sequence reads: CASRALGTGEEKLFF. The CDR3 bases are TGTGCCAGTAGAGCCCTCGGGACAGGGGAAGAGAAACTGTTTTTT.

The V and J genes are TRBV7-9 and TRBJ1-1; no clear D gene. Germline values: CDR1 SEHNR, CDR2 FQNEAQ (reference sequence). The ends were cut back, 3 bases at V and 1 base at J, with 9 bases in the middle. This CDR3 is 14 amino acids long. Written as DNA, the CDR3 is TGTGCCAGCAGCTTTACAGAATCGAACACTGAAGCTTTCTTT. Its translation is CASSFTESNTEAFF.

This chain links TRBV7-8 with TRBJ2-7; 7 nucleotides align to TRBD1. This CDR3 has 14 amino acids. Trimming took 3 bases from V and 4 from J; bases not matched to a gene: 6. Germline V gene sequence: CDR1 SGHVS, CDR2 FQNEAQ. The CDR3 region is CASSFGDRYYEQYF. The CDR3 DNA is TGTGCCAGCAGCTTTGGGGACAGATATTACGAGCAGTACTTC. Variable domain in full (rest from reference TRBV7-8 and TRBJ2-7): GAGVSQSPRYKVAKRGQDVALRCDPISGHVSLFWYQQALGQGPEFLTYFQNEAQLDKSGLPSDRFFAERPEGSVSTLKIQRTQQEDSAVYLCASSFGDRYYEQYFGPGTRLTVT.

The chain combines TRBV30 with TRBJ2-1; the D is unclear. V lost 2 bases to trimming and J lost 0 bases, with 11 bases between them. The CDR3 has 15 residues. Germline loops: CDR1 GTSNPN, CDR2 SVGIG (reference sequence). The DNA of the CDR3 is TGTGCCTGGAGTTCGGCGGCAAGCTCCTACAATGAGCAGTTCTTC. Protein product: CAWSSAASSYNEQFF.

The CDR3: CASSDRAPGSGTEAFF. In DNA, the CDR3 is TGTGCCAGCAGCGACCGGGCTCCGGGAAGTGGCACTGAAGCTTTCTTT. The V call is TRBV9, the J call TRBJ1-1; D remains unclear. V dropped 3 bases and J dropped 4 bases, with 19 bases sitting between them. The CDR3 spans 16 residues. CDR1 and CDR2 from the germline V gene are SGDLS and YYNGEE.

The rearrangement joins TRBV25-1 to TRBJ2-1, with TRBD2 as a possible D gene (6 bases). This CDR3 spans 15 amino acids. Germline V gene sequence: CDR1 MGHDK, CDR2 SYGVNS. The ends were cut back, 4 bases at V and 0 bases at J, with 10 bases in the middle. CDR3 amino acids: CASSVAGYSYNEQFF. In DNA, the CDR3 is TGTGCCAGCAGTGTCGCGGGGTACTCCTACAATGAGCAGTTCTTC.

The chain uses TRBV2 and TRBJ1-5; 7 bases fit TRBD1. Trimming removed 6 bases from V and 5 bases from J; junction bases left unmatched: 7. The germline V gene has CDR1 SNHLY and CDR2 FYNNEI. The CDR3 has 14 amino acids. The CDR3 sequence is CASSRDRVDQPQHF. CDR3 nucleotides: TGTGCCAGCAGCCGAGACAGGGTCGATCAGCCCCAGCATTTT. Full variable domain (outside the CDR3, taken from reference TRBV2 and TRBJ1-5): EPEVTQTPSHQVTQMGQEVILRCVPISNHLYFYWYRQILGQKVEFLVSFYNNEISEKSEIFDDQFSVERPDGSNFTLKIRSTKLEDSAMYFCASSRDRVDQPQHFGDGTRLSIL.

The count of this clone is one. Here the CDR3 DNA reads TGTGCCAGCAGTGCCAGGGTAGACAACGAGCAGTACTTC. Its protein product is CASSARVDNEQYF. The chain recombines TRBV6-1 with TRBJ2-7; D may be TRBD1 (5 bases). The CDR3 is 13 amino acids. V shed 4 bases and J shed 5 bases, with 12 bases lying between them. The germline gives CDR1 MNHNS, CDR2 SASEGT.

The rearrangement links TRBV4-3 to TRBJ2-7, with 7 bases lining up with TRBD1. There are 15 residues in the CDR3. Per germline, CDR1 LGHNA and CDR2 YSLEER. V lost 3 bases to trimming and J lost 3 bases; unmatched junction nucleotides: 8. The CDR3 nucleotides read TGCGCCAGCAGCCAGCACCGGGACAGCTTCTACGAGCAGTACTTC. Protein product: CASSQHRDSFYEQYF.

This clone was recorded a few times. The chain uses TRBV11-2 and TRBJ1-1; 7 bases are a match to TRBD1. Germline-derived CDR1 and CDR2 are SGHAT and FQNNGV. Unmatched junction bases numbered 11, after V lost 5 bases and J lost 11 bases. The CDR3 is made up of 13 amino acids. The CDR3 DNA is TGTGCCAGCAGCCTCACAATGGAGGGGGCGGCTTTCTTT. It specifies CASSLTMEGAAFF.

J is TRBJ2-1 and V is TRBV4-1, with TRBD2 matching over 11 bases. Germline CDR1 MGHRA, CDR2 YSYEKL. The CDR3 sequence is 19 residues long. Losses at the gene ends were 4 bases for V and 0 bases for J; bases not matched to a gene: 11. The CDR3 region is CASSPQLAGVSLSYNEQFF. The CDR3 DNA follows: TGCGCCAGCAGCCCGCAACTAGCGGGAGTATCCCTCTCCTACAATGAGCAGTTCTTC.

The rearrangement links TRBV27 to TRBJ2-5; 7 positions match TRBD2. V gave up 4 bases and J gave up 8 bases; unmatched junction bases: 16. The CDR3 is 16 amino acids. The germline V gene encodes CDR1 MNHEY and CDR2 SMNVEV (reference sequence). DNA of the CDR3: TGTGCCAGCAGTTCCCCGCAGAGGGAGGGGAAGAGAACCCAGTACTTC. It translates to CASSSPQREGKRTQYF.

The chain employs TRBV28 and TRBJ2-5; D remains ambiguous. The CDR3 length is 12 residues. V was pared by 3 bases and J by 7 bases, with 9 bases between. Germline assignment: CDR1 MDHEN and CDR2 SYDVKM. The DNA for the CDR3 is TGTGCCAGCAGTTTGGCGGCACGGACCCAGTACTTC. As protein: CASSLAARTQYF.